The clone carrying this T cell receptor (beta chain) was observed at least ten times. Antigen unknown. The CDR3 runs to 14 residues. The V gene lost 4 bases and the J gene lost 2 bases, with 8 bases spanning the gap. CDR1 and CDR2 (germline): SGHDN, FVKESK. Libraries for TCR beta were made by quantitative 5'-RACE with molecular barcodes. TCRdb passed the 5' RACE reads through MiXCR, listing each CDR3 protein once. The data contain fewer than 200,000 distinct CDR3 sequences, roughly 20% of them singletons. These data originate in a study of CD8 T cells in ankylosing spondylitis. General study findings and limits: Clones linked with disease were CD8+ and fairly uncommon in the peripheral blood.

What was sequenced was blood, either unsorted or a sorted T cell fraction (not recorded which). The chain couples TRBV14 to TRBJ2-2; D might be TRBD2 (5 bases). The TCR originated in a male donor between 5 and 29 years old with ankylosing spondylitis or in good health (not recorded which). The DNA of the CDR3 is TGTGCCAGCAGCCGTCCGGGAAACACCGGGGAGCTGTTTTTT. Protein product: CASSRPGNTGELFF.